This passage covers 3 T cell receptor beta chains from one sample sequenced in a study of spatial heterogeneity in lung cancer. TCRdb used MiXCR to reprocess the 5' RACE reads, holding one entry per CDR3 protein. The sample gives 6,800 or so distinct CDR3 sequences, over 5.5% of which show up once; around 8.1% is in the top ten. The sample's time point: sample taken at primary tumor resection. Points from the study as a whole: The number of expanded tumor alpha and beta chains correlated with mutation number.

Their antigen targets remain unknown. Sequencing used lung tumor tissue, obtained at surgery. All receptors derive from a male donor with early-stage non-small cell lung cancer.

The chain uses TRBV20-1 and TRBJ2-1, with 9 bases matching TRBD2. J gave up 4 bases and V 4 bases, and 11 bases lay outside the gene matches. CDR3 length: 16 amino acids. CDR1 is DFQATT and CDR2 is SNEGSKA in the germline V gene (reference sequence). CDR3 sequence reads: CSAKEVGTSSYNEQFF. CDR3 DNA sequence: TGCAGTGCTAAGGAAGTCGGGACTAGCAGTTACAATGAGCAGTTCTTC.

This clonotype is medium-sized. J is TRBJ1-1 and V is TRBV12-3 or TRBV12-4; TRBD1 matches 7 bases. This CDR3 contains 15 residues. The V and J ends lost 1 base and 4 bases, in that order; junction bases with no gene match: 6. The DNA for the CDR3 is TGTGCCAGCAGTTTAGACAGGGGAAGGGGCACTGAAGCTTTCTTT. Its protein product is CASSLDRGRGTEAFF.

At least ten counts were recorded for this clonotype. V is TRBV30 and J is TRBJ2-3, with TRBD2 matching 10 bases. V trimming: 8 bases; J trimming: 4 bases; junction bases outside the gene matches: 15. Germline assignment: CDR1 GTSNPN and CDR2 SVGIG (reference sequence). The CDR3 loop spans 16 amino acids. The CDR3 reads CAASSGRRVGADTQYF. The CDR3 nucleotides are TGTGCCGCCTCTAGCGGGAGAAGAGTTGGTGCAGATACGCAGTATTTT.